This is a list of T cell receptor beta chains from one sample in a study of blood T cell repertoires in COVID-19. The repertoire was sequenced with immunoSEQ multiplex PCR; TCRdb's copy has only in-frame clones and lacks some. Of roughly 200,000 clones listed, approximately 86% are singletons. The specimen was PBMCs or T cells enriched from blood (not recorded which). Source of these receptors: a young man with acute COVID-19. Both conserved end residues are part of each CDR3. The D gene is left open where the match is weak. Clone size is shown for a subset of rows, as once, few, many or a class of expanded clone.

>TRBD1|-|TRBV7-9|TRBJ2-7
TGTGCCAGCAGCAGCACGGGGCAGGGGGAAGACGAGCAGTACTTC
CASSSTGQGEDEQYF
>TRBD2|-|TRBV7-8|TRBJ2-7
TGTGCCAGCAGCTCTAGCGGGAGGGCCGCCGAGCAGTACTTC
CASSSSGRAAEQYF
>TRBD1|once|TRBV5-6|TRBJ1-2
TGTGCCAGCAGCTTGGGACAGGGGACGGGAGGCTACACCTTC
CASSLGQGTGGYTF
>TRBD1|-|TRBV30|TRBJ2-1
TGTGCCTGGAGCCCGGGACAGCAGCAGTTCTTC
CAWSPGQQQFF
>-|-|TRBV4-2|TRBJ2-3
TGTGCCAGCAGCCAAGATAAAGGACTATCCACAGATACGCAGTATTTT
CASSQDKGLSTDTQYF
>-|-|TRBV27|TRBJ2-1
TGTGCCAGCAGTTTCCCAGGTTACAATGAGCAGTTCTTC
CASSFPGYNEQFF
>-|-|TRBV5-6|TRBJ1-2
TGTGCCAGCAGCTTGCGCTCGTCAGGGTCTAACTATGGCTACACCTTC
CASSLRSSGSNYGYTF
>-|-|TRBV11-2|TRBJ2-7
TGTGCCAGCAGCTTAACGGTGGTTAGTGACGAGCAGTACTTC
CASSLTVVSDEQYF
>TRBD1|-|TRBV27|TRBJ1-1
TGTGCCAGCAGCCCTTTCACAGGGGGCAAGAACACTGAAGCTTTCTTT
CASSPFTGGKNTEAFF
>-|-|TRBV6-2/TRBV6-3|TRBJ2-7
TGTGCCAGCAGTTACGGGAGCCGTCCCTACGAGCAGTACTTC
CASSYGSRPYEQYF
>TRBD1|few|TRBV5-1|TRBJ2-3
TGCGCCAGCAGCTTGGGACAGGGGGCCGGAGATACGCAGTATTTT
CASSLGQGAGDTQYF
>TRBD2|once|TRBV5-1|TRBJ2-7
TGCGCCAGCAGCTCTAGCGGGAGGGCCTTCCACGAGCAGTACTTC
CASSSSGRAFHEQYF
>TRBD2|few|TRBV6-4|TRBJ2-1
TGTGCCAGCAGTGACTCAGCGGGAGGGGGCAATGAGCAGTTCTTC
CASSDSAGGGNEQFF
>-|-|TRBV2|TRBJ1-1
TGTGCCAGCAGTGAAGTAGTTTCGGGGGACACTGAAGCTTTCTTT
CASSEVVSGDTEAFF
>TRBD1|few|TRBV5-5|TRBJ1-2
TGTGCCAGCAGACCAGGACAGGCTAGCTATGGCTACACCTTC
CASRPGQASYGYTF
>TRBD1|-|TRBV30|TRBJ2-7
TGTGCCTGGAGTAGGTTTGGGACAGGGGGCCTCGAGCAGTACTTC
CAWSRFGTGGLEQYF
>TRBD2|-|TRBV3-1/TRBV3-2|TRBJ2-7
TGTGCCAGCAGCCATGGAGGGACTAGCGGGAGGGCCCCCTACGAGCAGTACTTC
CASSHGGTSGRAPYEQYF
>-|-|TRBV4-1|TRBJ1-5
TGCGCCAGCAGCCAAGACCCCATCAATCAGCCCCAGCATTTT
CASSQDPINQPQHF
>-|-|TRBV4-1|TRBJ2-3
TGCGCCAGCAGCCAAGGCCCCACAGGTGCTAGCACAGATACGCAGTATTTT
CASSQGPTGASTDTQYF
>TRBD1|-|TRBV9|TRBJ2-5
TGTGCCAGCAGCGGGAGGACAGGGGGCGTCGAGACCCAGTACTTC
CASSGRTGGVETQYF
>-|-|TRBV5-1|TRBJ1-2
TGCGCCAGCAGCCAACCCTCAGACAGTCCTGCTGCTTATGGCTACACCTTC
CASSQPSDSPAAYGYTF
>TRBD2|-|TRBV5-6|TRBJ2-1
TGTGCCAGCAGCTTGGTAGGGACTAACTACAATGAGCAGTTCTTC
CASSLVGTNYNEQFF
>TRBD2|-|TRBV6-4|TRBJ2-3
TGTGCCAGCAGACCTAGCGGTGAGGGAGATACGCAGTATTTT
CASRPSGEGDTQYF
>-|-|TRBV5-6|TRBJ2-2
TGTGCCAGCAGCTCCCAACCGACAGTTGGGGAGCTGTTTTTT
CASSSQPTVGELFF
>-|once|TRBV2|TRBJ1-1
TGTGCCAGCAGTGTTATGGGGCAGAACACTGAAGCTTTCTTT
CASSVMGQNTEAFF
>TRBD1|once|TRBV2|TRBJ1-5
TGTGCCAGCAGCCGACAGGGCCCCAATCAGCCCCAGCATTTT
CASSRQGPNQPQHF
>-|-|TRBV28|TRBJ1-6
TGTGCCAGCAGTTTAAGGGGCTATAATTCACCCCTCCACTTT
CASSLRGYNSPLHF
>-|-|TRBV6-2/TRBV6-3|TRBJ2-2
TGTGCCAGCAGTTACTCGTTGTCCGCCGGGGAGCTGTTTTTT
CASSYSLSAGELFF
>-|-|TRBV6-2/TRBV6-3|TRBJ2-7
TGTGCCAGCAGTTACCTGGCGGGGTACTACGAGCAGTACTTC
CASSYLAGYYEQYF
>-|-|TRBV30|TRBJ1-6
TGTGCCTGGAGCTTCGGGAATTCACCCCTCCACTTT
CAWSFGNSPLHF
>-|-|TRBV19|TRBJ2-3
TGTGCCAGTAGTATAATCGGGTCAGGGGTAAATACGCAGTATTTT
CASSIIGSGVNTQYF
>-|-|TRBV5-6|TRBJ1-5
TGTGCCAGCAGCTCTTACACTCAGCCCCAGCATTTT
CASSSYTQPQHF
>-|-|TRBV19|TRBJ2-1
TGTGCCAGTAGAAGAGCCTCCCCTAGCAATGAGCAGTTCTTC
CASRRASPSNEQFF
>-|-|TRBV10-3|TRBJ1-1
TGTGCCATCAGTGAGAGTCGGGGGGGATACACTGAAGCTTTCTTT
CAISESRGGYTEAFF
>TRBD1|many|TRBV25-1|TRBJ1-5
TGTGCCAGCAGTGGGGGACAGGGGGCCTACCAGCCCCAGCATTTT
CASSGGQGAYQPQHF
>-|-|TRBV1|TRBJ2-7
TGCACCAGCAGCCACCGACAACAGCGGTACGAGCAGTACTTC
CTSSHRQQRYEQYF
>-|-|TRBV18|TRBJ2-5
TGTGCCAGCTCACCGACAGTAAAACAAGAGACCCAGTACTTC
CASSPTVKQETQYF
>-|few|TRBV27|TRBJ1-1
TGTGCCAGCCGTCCTCACGGCGGCAGTGAAGCTTTCTTT
CASRPHGGSEAFF
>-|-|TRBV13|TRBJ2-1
TGTGCCAGCAGCCCAGGCTTCTCCTACAATGAGCAGTTCTTC
CASSPGFSYNEQFF
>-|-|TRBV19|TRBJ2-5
TGTGCCAGTAGCCGAACTAGTGAAGAGACCCAGTACTTC
CASSRTSEETQYF
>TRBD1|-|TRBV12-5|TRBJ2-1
TGTGCTAGTGGACAGAGACAGGGGGCGCCGGTCATTGAGCAGTTCTTC
CASGQRQGAPVIEQFF
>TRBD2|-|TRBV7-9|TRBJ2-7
TGTGCCACAGCTAGCGGCACAACCTACGAGCAGTACTTC
CATASGTTYEQYF
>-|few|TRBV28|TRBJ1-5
TGTGCCAGCAGCCCAAGGGACACCTACTATAGCAATCAGCCCCAGCATTTT
CASSPRDTYYSNQPQHF
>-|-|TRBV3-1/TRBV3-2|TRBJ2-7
TGTGCCAGCAGCCCCAAACTAGCTGCCCAAACCTACGAGCAGTACTTC
CASSPKLAAQTYEQYF
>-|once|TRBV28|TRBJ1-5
TGTGCCAGCAGGGCCCCCCATCAGCCCCAGCATTTT
CASRAPHQPQHF
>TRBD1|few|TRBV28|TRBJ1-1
TGTGCCAGCAGTCCACCCCTCGGGACAGGGGGCTTCGGCACTGAAGCTTTCTTT
CASSPPLGTGGFGTEAFF
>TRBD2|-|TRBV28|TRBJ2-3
TGTGCCAGCAGGGGACTAGCGGGAGGCACAGATACGCAGTATTTT
CASRGLAGGTDTQYF
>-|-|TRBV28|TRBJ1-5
TGTGCCAGCAGTTCCCCGACGGGGGTCAGCAATCAGCCCCAGCATTTT
CASSSPTGVSNQPQHF
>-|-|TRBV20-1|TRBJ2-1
TGCAGTGCTAGTAAACCGGGACTCCTACACAATGAGCAGTTCTTC
CSASKPGLLHNEQFF
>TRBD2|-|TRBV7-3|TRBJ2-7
TGTGCCAGCAGCCCCGGACTAGACCACGAGCAGTACTTC
CASSPGLDHEQYF
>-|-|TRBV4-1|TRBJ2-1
TGCGCCAGCAGCCAAGATGGGGGCGAGGATGAGCAGTTCTTC
CASSQDGGEDEQFF